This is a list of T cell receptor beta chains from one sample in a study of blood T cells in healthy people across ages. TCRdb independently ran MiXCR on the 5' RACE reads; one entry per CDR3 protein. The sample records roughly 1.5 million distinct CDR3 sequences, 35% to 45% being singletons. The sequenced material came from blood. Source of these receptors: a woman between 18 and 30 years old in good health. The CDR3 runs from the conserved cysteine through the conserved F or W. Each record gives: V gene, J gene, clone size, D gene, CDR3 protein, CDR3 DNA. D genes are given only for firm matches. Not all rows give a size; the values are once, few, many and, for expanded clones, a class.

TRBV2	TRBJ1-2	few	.	CASPGSRHNYGYTF	TGTGCCAGCCCTGGGTCCAGACACAACTATGGCTACACCTTC
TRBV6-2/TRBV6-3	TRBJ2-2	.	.	CASSWTSSANTGELFF	TGTGCCAGCAGTTGGACGTCCTCCGCGAACACCGGGGAGCTGTTTTTT
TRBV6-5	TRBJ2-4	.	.	CASSFGQRLAKNSQYF	TGTGCCAGCAGTTTCGGACAGCGACTAGCCAAAAACAGTCAGTACTTC
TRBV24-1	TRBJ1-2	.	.	CATSDRSFEGYTF	TGTGCCACCAGTGACAGGAGCTTTGAGGGCTACACCTTC
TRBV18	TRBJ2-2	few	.	CASSADSGVLTGELFF	TGTGCCAGCTCGGCTGATTCTGGGGTGCTCACCGGGGAGCTGTTTTTT
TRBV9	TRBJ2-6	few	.	CASSPQMSRSGANVLTF	TGTGCCAGCAGCCCCCAAATGTCTCGCTCTGGGGCCAACGTCCTGACTTTC
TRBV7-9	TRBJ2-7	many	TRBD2	CASSPTSGNSYEQYF	TGTGCCAGCAGCCCAACTAGCGGGAACTCCTACGAGCAGTACTTC
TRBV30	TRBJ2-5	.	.	CAWSQGIQETQYF	TGTGCCTGGAGCCAGGGGATCCAAGAGACCCAGTACTTC
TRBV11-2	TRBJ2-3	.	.	CASSPTRGTPFADTQYF	TGTGCCAGCAGCCCCACGCGGGGGACACCTTTCGCAGATACGCAGTATTTT
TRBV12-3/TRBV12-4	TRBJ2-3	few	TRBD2	CASSSTPLAGGLADTQYF	TGTGCCAGCAGTTCCACCCCTCTAGCGGGGGGGCTTGCAGATACGCAGTATTTT
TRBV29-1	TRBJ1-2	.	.	CSVIRDPSGYTF	TGCAGCGTTATCCGGGACCCCTCTGGCTACACCTTC
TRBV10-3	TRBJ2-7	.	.	CAISGRAESYEQYF	TGTGCCATCAGCGGGCGAGCGGAATCCTACGAGCAGTACTTC
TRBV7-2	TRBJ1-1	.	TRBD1	CASSSQSGQGNTEAFF	TGTGCCAGCAGCTCACAATCGGGACAGGGTAACACTGAAGCTTTCTTT
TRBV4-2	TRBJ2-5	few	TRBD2	CASSPRTSGDQETQYF	TGTGCCAGCAGCCCCCGGACTAGCGGGGACCAAGAGACCCAGTACTTC
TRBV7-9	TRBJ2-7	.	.	CASSEGHSYEQYF	TGTGCCAGCAGTGAGGGACACTCCTACGAGCAGTACTTC
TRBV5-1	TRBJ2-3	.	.	CASELGVGQHTQYF	TGCGCCAGCGAGCTTGGCGTAGGCCAACATACGCAGTATTTT
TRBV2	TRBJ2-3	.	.	CTSLARGHSTDTQYF	TGTACCAGCCTAGCGAGGGGGCACAGCACAGATACGCAGTATTTT
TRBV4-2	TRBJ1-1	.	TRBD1	CASSQDHQRGHVSEAFF	TGTGCCAGCAGCCAAGATCATCAAAGGGGGCATGTGTCTGAAGCTTTCTTT
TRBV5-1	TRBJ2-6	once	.	CASTNQPYNPGANVLTF	TGCGCCAGCACCAACCAACCGTATAATCCTGGGGCCAACGTCCTGACTTTC
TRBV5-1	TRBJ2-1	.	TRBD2	CASSLAIAGETYNEQFF	TGCGCCAGCAGCTTGGCCATAGCGGGAGAGACATACAATGAGCAGTTCTTC
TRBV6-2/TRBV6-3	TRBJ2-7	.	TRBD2	CASTTPGLAFNEQYF	TGTGCCAGCACCACTCCCGGACTAGCTTTCAATGAGCAGTACTTC
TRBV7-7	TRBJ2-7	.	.	CASSPLLGANNEQYF	TGTGCTAGCAGCCCTCTACTTGGGGCTAACAATGAGCAGTACTTC
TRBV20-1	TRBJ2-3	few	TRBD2	CSASPRGGVTDTQYF	TGCAGTGCTAGCCCCCGCGGGGGGGTCACAGATACGCAGTATTTT
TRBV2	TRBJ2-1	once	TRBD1	CASQGQGVFSEQFF	TGTGCCAGCCAAGGACAGGGGGTGTTTAGTGAGCAGTTCTTC
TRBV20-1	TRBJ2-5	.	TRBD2	CNARSGSGGSGAQYF	TGCAATGCTCGGAGTGGTAGCGGGGGCTCCGGGGCCCAGTACTTC
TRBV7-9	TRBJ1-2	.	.	CASSDMDTF	TGTGCCAGCAGCGACATGGACACCTTC